Described below is a single T cell receptor (beta chain) sequence and its context. The germline V gene encodes CDR1 SGHTA and CDR2 FQGNSA. The CDR3 has 13 residues. V was trimmed by 5 bases and J by 4 bases, leaving 10 bases between them. The data were taken from a study of T cell repertoires in cytomegalovirus infection. TCRdb re-called the reads through MiXCR, storing one row per CDR3 protein. The data show about 300,000 distinct CDR3 sequences, 25% seen once. V gene TRBV7-2 combines with J gene TRBJ2-3; D remains unclear. This clonotype originated in a human donor in good health (CMV status not recorded). Some clones in this sample may be carry-over from other donors' samples. Material: PBMCs. DNA for the CDR3: TGTGCCAGCAGCCCCAGTTCTGCAGATACGCAGTATTTT. It specifies CASSPSSADTQYF.